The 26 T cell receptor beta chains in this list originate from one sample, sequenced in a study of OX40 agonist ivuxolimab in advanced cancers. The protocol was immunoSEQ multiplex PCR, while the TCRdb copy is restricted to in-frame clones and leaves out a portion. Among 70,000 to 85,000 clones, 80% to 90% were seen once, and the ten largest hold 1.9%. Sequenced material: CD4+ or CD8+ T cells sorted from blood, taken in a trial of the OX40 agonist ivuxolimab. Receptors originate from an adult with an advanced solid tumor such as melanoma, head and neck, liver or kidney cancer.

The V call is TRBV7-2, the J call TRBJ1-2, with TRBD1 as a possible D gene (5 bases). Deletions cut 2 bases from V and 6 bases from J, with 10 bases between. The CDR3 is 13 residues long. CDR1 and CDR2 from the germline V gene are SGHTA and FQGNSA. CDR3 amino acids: CASSLLTRDGYTF. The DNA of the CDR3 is TGTGCCAGCAGCTTACTAACCAGGGATGGCTACACCTTC.

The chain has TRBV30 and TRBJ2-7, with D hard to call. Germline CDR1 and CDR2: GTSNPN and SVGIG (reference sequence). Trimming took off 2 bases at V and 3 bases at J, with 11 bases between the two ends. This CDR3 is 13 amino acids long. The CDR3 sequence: CAWSSVGNYEQYF. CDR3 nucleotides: TGTGCCTGGAGTTCTGTCGGAAACTACGAGCAGTACTTC.

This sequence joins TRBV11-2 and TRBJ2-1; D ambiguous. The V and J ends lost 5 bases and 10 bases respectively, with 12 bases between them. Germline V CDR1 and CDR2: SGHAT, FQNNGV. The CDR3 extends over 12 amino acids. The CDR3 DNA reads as TGTGCCAGCAGCCTATCGCAACTAGAGCAGTTCTTC. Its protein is CASSLSQLEQFF.

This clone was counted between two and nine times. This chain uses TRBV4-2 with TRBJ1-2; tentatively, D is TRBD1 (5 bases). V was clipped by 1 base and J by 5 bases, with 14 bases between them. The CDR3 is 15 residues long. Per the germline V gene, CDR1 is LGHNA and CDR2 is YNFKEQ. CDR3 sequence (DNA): TGTGCCAGCAGCCAAGGGCCGGGGGAAGGGTATGGCTACACCTTC. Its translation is CASSQGPGEGYGYTF.

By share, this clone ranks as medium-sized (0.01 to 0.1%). The CDR3: CSVGTSFGEQYF. The CDR3 DNA reads as TGCAGCGTTGGGACTAGCTTCGGAGAGCAGTACTTC. The V call is TRBV29-1, the J call TRBJ2-7, with 8 bases fitting TRBD2. Trimming took 4 bases from V and 7 from J; bases not matched to a gene: 6. The CDR3 consists of 12 residues. Germline-derived CDR1 and CDR2 are SQVTM and ANQGSEA.

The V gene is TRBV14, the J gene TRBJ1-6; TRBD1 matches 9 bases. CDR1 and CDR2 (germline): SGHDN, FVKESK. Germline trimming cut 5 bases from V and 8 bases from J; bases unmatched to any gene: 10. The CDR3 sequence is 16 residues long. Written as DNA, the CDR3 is TGTGCCAGCAGCTTAAGACAGGGGGGCTCGTATTCACCCCTCCACTTT. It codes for CASSLRQGGSYSPLHF.

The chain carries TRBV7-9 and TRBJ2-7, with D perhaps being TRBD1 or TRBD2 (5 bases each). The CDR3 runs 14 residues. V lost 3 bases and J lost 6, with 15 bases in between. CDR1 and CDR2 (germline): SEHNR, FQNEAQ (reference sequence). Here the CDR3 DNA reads TGTGCCAGCAGCTTGGCCGGGGACCGCGCCGAGCAGTACTTC. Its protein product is CASSLAGDRAEQYF.

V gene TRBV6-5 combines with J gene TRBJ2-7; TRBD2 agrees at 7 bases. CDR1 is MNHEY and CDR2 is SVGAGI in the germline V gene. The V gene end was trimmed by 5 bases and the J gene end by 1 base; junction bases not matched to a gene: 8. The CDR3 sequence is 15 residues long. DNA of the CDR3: TGTGCCAGCAGTAAAGAGCGGGGAAGGTCCTACGAGCAGTACTTC. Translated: CASSKERGRSYEQYF.

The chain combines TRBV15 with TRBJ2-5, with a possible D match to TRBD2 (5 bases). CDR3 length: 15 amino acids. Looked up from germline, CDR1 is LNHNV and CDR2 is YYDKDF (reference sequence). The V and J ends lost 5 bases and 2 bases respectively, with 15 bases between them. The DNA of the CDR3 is TGTGCCACCAGCCTTAGACGAGGGCTTCAAGAGACCCAGTACTTC. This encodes CATSLRRGLQETQYF.

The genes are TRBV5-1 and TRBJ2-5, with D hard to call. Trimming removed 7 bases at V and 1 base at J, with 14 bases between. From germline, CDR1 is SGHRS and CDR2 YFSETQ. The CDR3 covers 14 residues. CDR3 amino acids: CASSPSTAQETQYF. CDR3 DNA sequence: TGCGCCAGCTCTCCCTCGACGGCCCAAGAGACCCAGTACTTC.

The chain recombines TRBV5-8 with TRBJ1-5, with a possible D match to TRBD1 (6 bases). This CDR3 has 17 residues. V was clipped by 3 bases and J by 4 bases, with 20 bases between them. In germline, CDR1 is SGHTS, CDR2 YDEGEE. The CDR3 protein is CASSSGHWLRGNQPQHF. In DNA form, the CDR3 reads TGTGCCAGCAGCTCGGGACACTGGCTAAGAGGAAATCAGCCCCAGCATTTT.

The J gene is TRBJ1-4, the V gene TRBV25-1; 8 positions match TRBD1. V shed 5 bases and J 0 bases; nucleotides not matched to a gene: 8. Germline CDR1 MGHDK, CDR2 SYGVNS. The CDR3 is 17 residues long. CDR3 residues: CASSIGTGLSTNEKLFF. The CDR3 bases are TGTGCCAGCAGTATCGGGACAGGTCTTTCAACTAATGAAAAACTGTTTTTT.

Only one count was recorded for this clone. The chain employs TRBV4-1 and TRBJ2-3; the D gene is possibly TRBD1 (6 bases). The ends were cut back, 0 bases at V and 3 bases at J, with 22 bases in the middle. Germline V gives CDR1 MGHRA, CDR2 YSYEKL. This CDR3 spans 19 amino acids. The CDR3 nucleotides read TGCGCCAGCAGCCAAGATTTAGGTCGATGGAGGACAGATACAGATACGCAGTATTTT. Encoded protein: CASSQDLGRWRTDTDTQYF.

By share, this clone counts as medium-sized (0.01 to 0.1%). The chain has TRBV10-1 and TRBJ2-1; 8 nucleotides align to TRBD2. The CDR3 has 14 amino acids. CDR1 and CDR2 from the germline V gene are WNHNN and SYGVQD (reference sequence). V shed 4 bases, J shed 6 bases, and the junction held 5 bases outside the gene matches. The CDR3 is CASSVGLAGNEQFF. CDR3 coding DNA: TGCGCCAGCAGTGTCGGGCTAGCGGGCAATGAGCAGTTCTTC.

In nucleotides, the CDR3 is TGTGCCAGCAGGCCAACTGAGGGGACAGGACGGGGCGAGCAGTACTTC. It specifies CASRPTEGTGRGEQYF. V is TRBV21-1 and J is TRBJ2-7; the listed D gene, TRBD1, was not tested against the DNA. TRBV21-1 is listed as a pseudogene. The CDR3 has 16 residues.

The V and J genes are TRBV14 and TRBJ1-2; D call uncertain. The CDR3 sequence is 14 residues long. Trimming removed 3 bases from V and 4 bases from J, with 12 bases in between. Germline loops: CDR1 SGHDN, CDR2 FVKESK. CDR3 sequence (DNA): TGTGCCAGCAGCCAGGATCGGCGGAGCTATGGCTACACCTTC. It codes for CASSQDRRSYGYTF. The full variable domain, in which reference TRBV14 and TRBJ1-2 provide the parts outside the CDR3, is EAGVTQFPSHSVIEKGQTVTLRCDPISGHDNLYWYRRVMGKEIKFLLHFVKESKQDESGMPNNRFLAERTGGTYSTLKVQPAELEDSGVYFCASSQDRRSYGYTFGSGTRLTVV.

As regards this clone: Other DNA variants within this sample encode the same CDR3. This CDR3 is CASSLTAGGPDTQYF. The DNA of the CDR3 is TGTGCCAGCAGCTTAACAGCGGGAGGGCCTGATACGCAGTATTTT. The chain uses TRBV7-3 and TRBJ2-3, with 10 bases that match TRBD2. CDR3 length: 15 residues. CDR1 and CDR2 from the germline V gene are SGHTA and FQGTGA. The V gene end was trimmed by 0 bases and the J gene end by 6 bases; junction bases not matched to a gene: 3.

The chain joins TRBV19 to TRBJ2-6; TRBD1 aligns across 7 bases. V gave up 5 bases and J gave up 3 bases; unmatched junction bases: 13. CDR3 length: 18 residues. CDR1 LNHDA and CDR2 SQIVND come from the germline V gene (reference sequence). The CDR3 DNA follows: TGTGCCAGTAGTCCGAGGGGGCGGATACTCGGTGGGGCCAACGTCCTGACTTTC. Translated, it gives CASSPRGRILGGANVLTF.

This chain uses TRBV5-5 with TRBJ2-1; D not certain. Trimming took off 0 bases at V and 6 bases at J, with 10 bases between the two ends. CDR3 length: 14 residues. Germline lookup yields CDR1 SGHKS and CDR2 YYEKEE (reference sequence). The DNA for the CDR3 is TGTGCCAGCAGCTTGGCCTGGCAGTCCAATGAGCAGTTCTTC. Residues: CASSLAWQSNEQFF.

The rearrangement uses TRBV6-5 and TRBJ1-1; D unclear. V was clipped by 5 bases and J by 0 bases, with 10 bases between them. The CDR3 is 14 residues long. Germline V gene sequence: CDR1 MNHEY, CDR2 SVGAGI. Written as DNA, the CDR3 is TGTGCCAGCAGTCGTGGGGAAATGAACACTGAAGCTTTCTTT. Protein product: CASSRGEMNTEAFF.

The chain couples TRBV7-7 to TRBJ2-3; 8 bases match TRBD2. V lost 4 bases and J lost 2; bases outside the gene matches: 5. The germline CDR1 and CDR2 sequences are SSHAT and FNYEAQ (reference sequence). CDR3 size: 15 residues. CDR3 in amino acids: CASSSTGGATDTQYF. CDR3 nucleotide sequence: TGTGCCAGCAGCTCCACGGGGGGGGCCACAGATACGCAGTATTTT.

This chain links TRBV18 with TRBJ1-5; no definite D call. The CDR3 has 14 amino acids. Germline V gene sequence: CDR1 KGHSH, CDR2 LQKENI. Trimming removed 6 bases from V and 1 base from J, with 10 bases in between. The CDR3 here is CASSPDPSNQPQHF. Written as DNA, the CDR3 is TGTGCCAGCTCGCCAGACCCCAGCAATCAGCCCCAGCATTTT.

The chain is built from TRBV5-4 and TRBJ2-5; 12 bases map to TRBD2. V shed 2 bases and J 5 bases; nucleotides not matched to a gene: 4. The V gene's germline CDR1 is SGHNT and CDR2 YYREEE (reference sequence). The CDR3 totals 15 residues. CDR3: CASSFASGGVETQYF. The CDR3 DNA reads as TGTGCCAGCAGCTTCGCTAGCGGGGGGGTGGAGACCCAGTACTTC.

In nucleotides, the CDR3 is TGTGCCTGGACACATCTGCCGGGGAGCACTGGAAACACCATATATTTT. Translation: CAWTHLPGSTGNTIYF. The gene calls are TRBV30 and TRBJ1-3; D gene uncertain. Between the trimmed V and J ends, which lost 4 bases and 2 bases, there was a span of 18 bases. Germline V gene data show CDR1 as GTSNPN and CDR2 as SVGIG (reference sequence). The CDR3 loop spans 16 amino acids.

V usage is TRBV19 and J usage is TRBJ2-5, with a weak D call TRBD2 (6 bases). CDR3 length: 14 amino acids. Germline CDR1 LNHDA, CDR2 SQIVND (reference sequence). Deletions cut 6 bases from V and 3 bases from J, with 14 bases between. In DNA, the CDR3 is TGTGCCAGTAGGGAGGGAGCCAGAAAAGAGACCCAGTACTTC. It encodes CASREGARKETQYF.

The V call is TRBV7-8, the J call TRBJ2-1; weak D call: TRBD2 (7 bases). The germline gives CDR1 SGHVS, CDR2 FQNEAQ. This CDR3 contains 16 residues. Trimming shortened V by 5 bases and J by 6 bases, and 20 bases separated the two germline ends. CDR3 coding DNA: TGTGCCAGCAGCATAACCAACTTAGGGGGGGGCAATGAGCAGTTCTTC. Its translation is CASSITNLGGGNEQFF.